Here is one TCR beta chain with its context. Its antigen is undetermined. Measured with immunoSEQ multiplex PCR; TCRdb has only the in-frame clones, and not every one. The table records some 15,000 clones, about 90% of them present only once. Germline CDR1 is MNHEY and CDR2 is SVGAGI. This CDR3 region has 15 residues. The germline V and J ends were trimmed by 0 bases and 2 bases, with 9 bases remaining between them. The data were taken from a study of OX40 agonist ivuxolimab in advanced cancers. Turning to the study itself: Dose-escalation patients' cancers were hepatocellular carcinoma, melanoma, renal cell or head and neck cancer. Of the participants, approximately 36% had some prior anti-PD-1, anti-PD-L1 or anti-CTLA-4 therapy, which was allowed. Study results and limitations: The average count of expanded clones was higher among CD8+ T cells than among CD4+. Clonal expansion was seen in CD4+ and CD8+ blood T cells by week 6 at 0.1 to 3.0 mg/kg.

The sequenced sample was CD4+ or CD8+ T cells sorted from blood, obtained in a trial of the OX40 agonist ivuxolimab. This chain connects TRBV6-5 to TRBJ2-3; TRBD1 or TRBD2 may be the D gene (6 bases each). This sequence was found in an adult with an advanced solid tumor such as melanoma, head and neck, liver or kidney cancer. The CDR3 DNA follows: TGTGCCAGCAGTTACTCGACGGGGGCCACAGATACGCAGTATTTT. Translation: CASSYSTGATDTQYF.